This T cell receptor (beta chain) appears in the sequencing data of a study of blood T cell repertoires in COVID-19. Across the whole study: COVID-19 samples from acute and convalescent phases originated in the United States, Italy and Spain. T cells, B-cell-depleted T cells, or PBMCs supplied cDNA or gDNA.

Per the original methods: Reference gene primer amplification gave nucleated cell count estimates. This table comes from immunoSEQ multiplex PCR, and its TCRdb copy is limited to in-frame clones, with some not included. For V, J and clone size, that table is used; D and trimming come from the DNA. The repertoire includes more than 85,000 clones, roughly 80% of them detected once, and around a quarter sits in the top ten. This CDR3 is built from 14 residues. The germline gives CDR1 MNHEY, CDR2 SMNVEV (reference sequence). V was cut by 7 bases and J by 4 bases, with 13 bases left in between. The sample comprised peripheral blood. V is TRBV27 and J is TRBJ2-2; D is possibly TRBD1 (7 bases). The clonotype comes from a man aged 80 or over with active or convalescent COVID-19. The CDR3 nucleotides read TGTGCCAGCACCCGGCAGGGGGGCACCGGGGAGCTGTTTTTT. This encodes CASTRQGGTGELFF.